This T cell receptor (beta chain) was identified during a study of T cells in Graves' hyperthyroidism and ophthalmopathy. Overall study results and limits: Peripheral blood also featured most of the thyroid clonotypes expanded above 0.001. A 13 V-J model separated ophthalmopathy from stable hyperthyroidism.

Amplification of TCR beta CDR3 regions was performed using RNA transcripts as template. An initial round of RT-PCR targeting the TCR CDR3 relied on the HTBI primer set. Using its own MiXCR run on the multiplex PCR reads, TCRdb lists one record per CDR3 protein. The sample has 300,000 to 400,000 distinct CDR3 sequences, approximately 13% seen once; the top ten hold 9.2%. This clonotype occurred many times. Its antigen is unidentified. Trimming pared 0 bases from V and 5 bases from J, leaving 20 bases between. CDR3 length: 17 amino acids. Germline assignment: CDR1 LGHDT and CDR2 YNNKEL (reference sequence).

The clonotype comes from a woman under 30 with Graves' hyperthyroidism. This sequence joins TRBV3-1 and TRBJ2-7, with unresolved D. The source material was blood. The CDR3: CASSQDSRTGRSHEQYF. CDR3 bases: TGTGCCAGCAGCCAAGATAGTAGAACTGGTCGATCCCACGAGCAGTACTTC.